This TCR beta chain was captured in a study of control samples from healthy donors and cancer patients. With 7 bases removed from V and 3 bases from J, the gap between germline ends came to 13 bases. The CDR3 length is 13 residues. This clone has only one observation. The repertoire was sequenced with immunoSEQ multiplex PCR; TCRdb's copy has only in-frame clones and lacks some. The sample yields 150,000 to 200,000 clones, roughly 90% seen once. The sequenced material came from blood. The chain combines TRBV12-3 or TRBV12-4 with TRBJ2-7; D is unclear. The receptor comes from a man younger than 45 in good health. CDR3 sequence: CASNQWADYEQYF. The CDR3 DNA is TGTGCCAGCAACCAATGGGCGGACTACGAGCAGTACTTC.